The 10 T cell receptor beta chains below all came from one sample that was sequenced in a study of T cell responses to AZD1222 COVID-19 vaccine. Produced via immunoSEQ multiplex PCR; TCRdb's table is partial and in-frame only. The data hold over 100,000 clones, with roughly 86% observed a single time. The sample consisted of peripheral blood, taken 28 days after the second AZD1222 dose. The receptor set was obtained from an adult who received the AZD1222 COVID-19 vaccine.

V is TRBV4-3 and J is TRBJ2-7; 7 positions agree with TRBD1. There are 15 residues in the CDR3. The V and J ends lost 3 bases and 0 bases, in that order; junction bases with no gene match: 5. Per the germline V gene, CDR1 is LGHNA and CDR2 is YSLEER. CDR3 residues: CASSHRDRDSYEQYF. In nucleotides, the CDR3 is TGCGCCAGCAGCCACCGCGACAGGGACTCCTACGAGCAGTACTTC.

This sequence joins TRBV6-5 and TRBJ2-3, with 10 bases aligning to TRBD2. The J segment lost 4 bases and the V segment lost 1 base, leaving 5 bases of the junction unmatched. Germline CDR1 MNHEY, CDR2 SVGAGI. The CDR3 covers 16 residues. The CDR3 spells CASSYLMGLAPDTQYF. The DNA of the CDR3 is TGTGCCAGCAGTTACTTGATGGGACTAGCGCCAGATACGCAGTATTTT.

CDR3 nucleotide sequence: TGTGCCATCAGCCGGCGGGTGGGACCGAACACCGGGGAGCTGTTTTTT. Protein: CAISRRVGPNTGELFF. V is TRBV10-3 and J is TRBJ2-2; the D gene could be TRBD1 or TRBD2 (5 bases each). The germline V gene encodes CDR1 ENHRY and CDR2 SYGVKD. The V end was cut by 6 bases, the J end by 0 bases, with 14 bases between. CDR3 length: 16 amino acids.

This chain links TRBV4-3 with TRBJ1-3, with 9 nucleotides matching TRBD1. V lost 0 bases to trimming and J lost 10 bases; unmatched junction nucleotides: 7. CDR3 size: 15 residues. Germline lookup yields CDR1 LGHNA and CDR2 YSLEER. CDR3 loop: CASSQDVGTGQTIYF. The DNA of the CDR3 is TGCGCCAGCAGCCAAGATGTAGGGACAGGGCAAACCATATATTTT.

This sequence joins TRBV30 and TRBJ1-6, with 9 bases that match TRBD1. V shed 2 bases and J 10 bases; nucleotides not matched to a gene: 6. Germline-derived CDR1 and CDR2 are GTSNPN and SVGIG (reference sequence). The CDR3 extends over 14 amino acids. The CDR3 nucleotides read TGTGCCTGGAGTACAGGGGGCTCTCGCTCACCCCTCCACTTT. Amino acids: CAWSTGGSRSPLHF.

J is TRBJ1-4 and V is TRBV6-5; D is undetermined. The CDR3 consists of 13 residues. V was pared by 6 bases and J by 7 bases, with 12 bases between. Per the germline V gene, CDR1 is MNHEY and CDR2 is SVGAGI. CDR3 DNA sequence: TGTGCCAGCAGGACGGCCATGGGTGAAAAACTGTTTTTT. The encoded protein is CASRTAMGEKLFF.

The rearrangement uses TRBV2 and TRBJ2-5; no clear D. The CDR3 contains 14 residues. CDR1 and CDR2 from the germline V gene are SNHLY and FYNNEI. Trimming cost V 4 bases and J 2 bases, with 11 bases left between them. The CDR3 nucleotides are TGTGCCAGCAGTGCGGCAACCTTTCAAGAGACCCAGTACTTC. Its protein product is CASSAATFQETQYF.

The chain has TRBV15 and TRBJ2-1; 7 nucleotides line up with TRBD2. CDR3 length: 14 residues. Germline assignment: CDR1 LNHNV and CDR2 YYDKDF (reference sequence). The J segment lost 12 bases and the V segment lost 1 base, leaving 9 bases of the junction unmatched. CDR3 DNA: TGTGCCACCAGCAGAGGCGGAGCGGGGAACCGGCAGTTCTTC. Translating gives CATSRGGAGNRQFF.

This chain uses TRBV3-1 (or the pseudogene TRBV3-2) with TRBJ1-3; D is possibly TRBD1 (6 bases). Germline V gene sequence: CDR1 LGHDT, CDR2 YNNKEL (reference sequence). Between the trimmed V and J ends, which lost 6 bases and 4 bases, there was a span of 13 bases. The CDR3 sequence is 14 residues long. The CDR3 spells CASSPTGTGNTIYF. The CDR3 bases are TGTGCCAGCAGTCCAACAGGGACAGGAAACACCATATATTTT.

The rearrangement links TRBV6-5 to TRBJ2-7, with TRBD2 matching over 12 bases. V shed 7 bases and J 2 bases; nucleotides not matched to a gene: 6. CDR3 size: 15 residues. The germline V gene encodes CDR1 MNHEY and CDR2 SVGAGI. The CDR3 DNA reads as TGTGCCAGCACCCTCACTAGCGGGAGGACCTACGAGCAGTACTTC. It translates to CASTLTSGRTYEQYF.